This T cell receptor (beta chain) was profiled in a study of T cell clones after liver transplantation. As for the study in general: In this trial, immunosuppression withdrawal was attempted within 2 years of liver transplant. Three of eight recipients were HCV-positive; others had non-autoimmune, non-viral indications.

This CDR3 has 14 residues. V dropped 3 bases and J dropped 4 bases, with 9 bases sitting between them. Looked up from germline, CDR1 is SNHLY and CDR2 is FYNNEI. Measured with immunoSEQ multiplex PCR; TCRdb has only the in-frame clones, and not every one. The table shows under 150,000 clones, with 90% occurring only once. The TCR comes from a human patient who received a liver transplant. The graft donor may have given rise to some T cells. Sequenced material: CD4+ T cells from blood, taken 12 months after liver transplant. The rearrangement joins TRBV2 to TRBJ2-2, with a possible D match to TRBD2 (6 bases). CDR3 residues: CASSDRRGTGELFF. CDR3 nucleotides: TGTGCCAGCAGTGACAGGAGGGGCACCGGGGAGCTGTTTTTT.